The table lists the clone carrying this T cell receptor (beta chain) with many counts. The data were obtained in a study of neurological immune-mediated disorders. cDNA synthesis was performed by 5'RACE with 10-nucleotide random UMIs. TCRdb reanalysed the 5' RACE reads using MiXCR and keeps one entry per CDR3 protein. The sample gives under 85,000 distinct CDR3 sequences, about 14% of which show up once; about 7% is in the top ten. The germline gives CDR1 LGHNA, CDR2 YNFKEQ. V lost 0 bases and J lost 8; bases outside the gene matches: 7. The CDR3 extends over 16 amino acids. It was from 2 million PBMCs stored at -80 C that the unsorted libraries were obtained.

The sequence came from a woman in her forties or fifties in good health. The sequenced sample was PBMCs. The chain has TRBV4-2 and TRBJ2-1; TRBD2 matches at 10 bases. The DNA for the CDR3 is TGTGCCAGCAGCCAAGAGGCTAGCGGGAGTGGCTATGAGCAGTTCTTC. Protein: CASSQEASGSGYEQFF.